This T cell receptor beta chain was sequenced during a study of regulatory T cells in long-lasting Graves disease. Study findings and constraints: Lower TCR diversity characterized persistent Graves' patients relative to newly diagnosed patients. TRBV28 was favored in persistent disease, as were TRBJ1-2 and TRBJ2-5.

Sample time point: newly diagnosed GD, antithyroid drugs for less than 3 months. PBMC RNA served as the TCR library source. An endocrinology department in Xi'an, China, recruited the patients. With EDTA tubes as the receptacles, around 10 milliliters of peripheral blood were drawn. Investigators prepared the TCR beta libraries by applying iRepertoire HTBI primers and Arm-PCR of CDR3 regions. TCRdb re-called the multiplex PCR reads with MiXCR, one entry per CDR3 protein. The table includes roughly 420,000 distinct CDR3 sequences, roughly 15% detected once. From germline, CDR1 is SEHNR and CDR2 FQNEAQ (reference sequence). V shed 6 bases and J shed 3 bases, with 6 bases lying between them. This CDR3 is built from 12 residues. A note on this clonotype: The antigen remains unidentified.

The sample was also reused in another study, on T cells in Graves' hyperthyroidism and ophthalmopathy.

The sample was peripheral blood mononuclear cells (PBMCs), taken at new diagnosis, from a patient treated with antithyroid drugs. The V gene is TRBV7-9, the J gene TRBJ1-5; perhaps TRBD1 as D (5 bases). This sequence originates from a woman under 40 with Graves disease. The CDR3 sequence is CASRTDNQPQHF. In nucleotides, the CDR3 is TGTGCCAGCAGGACAGACAATCAGCCCCAGCATTTT.